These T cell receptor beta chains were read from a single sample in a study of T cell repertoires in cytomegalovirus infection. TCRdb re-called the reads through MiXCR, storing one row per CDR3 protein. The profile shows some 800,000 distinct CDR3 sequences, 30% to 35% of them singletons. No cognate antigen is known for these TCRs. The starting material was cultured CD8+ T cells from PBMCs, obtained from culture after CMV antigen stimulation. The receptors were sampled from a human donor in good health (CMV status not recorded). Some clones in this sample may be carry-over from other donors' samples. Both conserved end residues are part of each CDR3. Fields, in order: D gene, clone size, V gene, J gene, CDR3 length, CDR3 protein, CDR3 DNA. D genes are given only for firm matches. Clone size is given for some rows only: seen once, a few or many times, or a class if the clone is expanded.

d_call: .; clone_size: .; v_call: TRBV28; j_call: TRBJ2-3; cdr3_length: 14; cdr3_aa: CASSFDGSTDMQYF; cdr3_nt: TGTGCCAGCAGTTTTGACGGAAGCACAGATATGCAGTATTTT
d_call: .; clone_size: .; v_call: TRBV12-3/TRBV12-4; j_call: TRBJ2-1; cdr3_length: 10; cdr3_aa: CVSGGNEQFF; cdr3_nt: TGTGTCAGTGGAGGCAATGAGCAGTTCTTC
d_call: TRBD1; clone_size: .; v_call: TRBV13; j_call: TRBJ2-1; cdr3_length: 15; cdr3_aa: CASSTPDRGRNEQFF; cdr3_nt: TGTGCCAGCAGCACACCGGACAGGGGGAGGAATGAGCAGTTCTTC
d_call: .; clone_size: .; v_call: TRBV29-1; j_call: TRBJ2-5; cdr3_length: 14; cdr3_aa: CSVEELGGQETQYF; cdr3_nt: TGCAGCGTTGAAGAATTAGGGGGCCAAGAGACCCAGTACTTC
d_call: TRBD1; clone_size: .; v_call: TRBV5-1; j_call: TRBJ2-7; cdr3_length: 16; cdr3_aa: CASSPLPGQDSYEQYF; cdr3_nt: TGCGCCAGCAGCCCGCTTCCGGGACAGGACTCCTACGAGCAGTACTTC
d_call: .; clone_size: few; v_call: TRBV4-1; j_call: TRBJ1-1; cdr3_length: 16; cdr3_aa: CASSQGGWGGDTEAFF; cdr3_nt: TGCGCCAGCAGCCAAGGAGGTTGGGGGGGGGACACTGAAGCTTTCTTT
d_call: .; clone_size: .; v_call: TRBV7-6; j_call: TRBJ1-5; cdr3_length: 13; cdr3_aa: CASGAHPNQPQHF; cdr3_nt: TGTGCCAGTGGGGCACACCCGAATCAGCCCCAGCATTTT
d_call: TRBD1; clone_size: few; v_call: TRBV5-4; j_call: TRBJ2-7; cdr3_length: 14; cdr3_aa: CASSGTEGYYEQYF; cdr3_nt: TGTGCCAGCAGTGGGACAGAGGGCTACTACGAGCAGTACTTC
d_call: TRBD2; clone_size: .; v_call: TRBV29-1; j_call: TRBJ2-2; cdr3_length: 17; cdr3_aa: CSVEIGGRDYNTGELFF; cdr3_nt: TGCAGCGTTGAAATTGGAGGCAGGGACTACAACACCGGGGAGCTGTTTTTT
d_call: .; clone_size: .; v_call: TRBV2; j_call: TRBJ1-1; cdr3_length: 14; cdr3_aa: CASSGGQFDTEAFF; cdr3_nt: TGTGCCAGCAGTGGTGGACAGTTCGACACTGAAGCTTTCTTT
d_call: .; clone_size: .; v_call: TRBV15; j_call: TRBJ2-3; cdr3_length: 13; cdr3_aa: CATSRDRGDTQYF; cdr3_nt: TGTGCCACCAGCAGAGATAGGGGAGATACGCAGTATTTT
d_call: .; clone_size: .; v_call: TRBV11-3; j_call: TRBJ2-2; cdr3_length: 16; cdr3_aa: CASSLGRWGRTGELFF; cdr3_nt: TGTGCCAGCAGCTTGGGACGGTGGGGCCGGACCGGGGAGCTGTTTTTT
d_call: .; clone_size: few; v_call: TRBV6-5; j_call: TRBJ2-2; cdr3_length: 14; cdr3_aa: CASSYNNGPGELFF; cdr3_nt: TGTGCCAGCAGTTACAACAATGGTCCCGGGGAGCTGTTTTTT
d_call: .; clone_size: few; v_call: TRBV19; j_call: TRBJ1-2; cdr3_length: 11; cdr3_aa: CAGTDGVGYTF; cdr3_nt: TGTGCCGGAACGGACGGGGTCGGCTACACCTTC
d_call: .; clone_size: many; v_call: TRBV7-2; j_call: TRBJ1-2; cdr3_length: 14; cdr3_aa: CASSFPGAAYGYTF; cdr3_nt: TGTGCCAGCAGCTTTCCGGGGGCGGCCTATGGCTACACCTTC
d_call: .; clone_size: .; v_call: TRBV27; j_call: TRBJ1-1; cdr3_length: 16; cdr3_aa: CASSLWAGRLNTEAFF; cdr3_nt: TGTGCCAGCAGTTTATGGGCAGGTAGATTGAACACTGAAGCTTTCTTT
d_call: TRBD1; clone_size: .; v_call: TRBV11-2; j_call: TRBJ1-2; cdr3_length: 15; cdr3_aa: CASSQTGINYYGYTF; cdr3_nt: TGTGCCAGCAGCCAGACAGGGATAAATTACTATGGCTACACCTTC
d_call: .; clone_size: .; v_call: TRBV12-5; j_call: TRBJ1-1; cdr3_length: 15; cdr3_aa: CASGLGGHLNTEAFF; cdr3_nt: TGTGCTAGTGGTTTGGGGGGACACCTGAACACTGAAGCTTTCTTT
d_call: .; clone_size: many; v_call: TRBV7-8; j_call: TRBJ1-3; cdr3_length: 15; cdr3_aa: CASSGTGPSGNTIYF; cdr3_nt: TGTGCCAGCAGTGGTACAGGCCCCTCTGGAAACACCATATATTTT
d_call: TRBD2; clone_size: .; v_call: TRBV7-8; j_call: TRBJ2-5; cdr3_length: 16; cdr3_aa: CASSLNLLGGGETQYF; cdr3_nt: TGTGCCAGCAGCTTAAATCTCTTGGGCGGGGGGGAGACCCAGTACTTC
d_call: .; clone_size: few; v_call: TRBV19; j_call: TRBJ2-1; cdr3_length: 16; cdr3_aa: CASSSLPGEGINEQFF; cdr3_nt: TGTGCCAGTAGTTCCCTCCCGGGAGAAGGAATCAATGAGCAGTTCTTC
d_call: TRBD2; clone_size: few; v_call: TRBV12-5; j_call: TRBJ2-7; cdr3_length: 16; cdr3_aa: CASGSPASGGKYEQYF; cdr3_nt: TGTGCTAGTGGTTCCCCTGCTAGCGGGGGAAAGTACGAGCAGTACTTC
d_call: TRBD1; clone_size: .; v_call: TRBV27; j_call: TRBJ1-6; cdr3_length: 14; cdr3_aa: CASSRQGGYSPLHF; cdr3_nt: TGTGCCAGCAGCCGACAGGGAGGTTACTCACCCCTCCACTTT
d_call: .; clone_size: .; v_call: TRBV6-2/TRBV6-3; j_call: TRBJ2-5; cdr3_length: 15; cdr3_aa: CASSYSVSGQETQYF; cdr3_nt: TGTGCCAGCAGTTACTCGGTTAGCGGACAAGAGACCCAGTACTTC
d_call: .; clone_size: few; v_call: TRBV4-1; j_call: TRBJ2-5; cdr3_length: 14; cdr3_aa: CASSQVLGGETQYF; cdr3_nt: TGCGCCAGCAGCCAAGTCCTAGGAGGGGAGACCCAGTACTTC
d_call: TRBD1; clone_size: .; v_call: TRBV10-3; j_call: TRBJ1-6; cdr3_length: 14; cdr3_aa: CAISELAGGSPLHF; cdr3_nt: TGTGCCATCAGTGAGCTAGCAGGGGGATCACCCCTCCACTTT
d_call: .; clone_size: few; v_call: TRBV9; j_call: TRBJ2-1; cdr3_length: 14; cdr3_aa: CASSVVAGRHEQFF; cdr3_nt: TGTGCCAGCAGCGTAGTTGCAGGGAGGCATGAGCAGTTCTTC
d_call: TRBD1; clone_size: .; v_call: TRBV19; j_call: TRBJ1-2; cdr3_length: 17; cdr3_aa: CASSIWRQGPQFYSYTF; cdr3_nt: TGTGCCAGTAGTATTTGGCGACAGGGGCCACAATTCTATAGCTACACCTTC
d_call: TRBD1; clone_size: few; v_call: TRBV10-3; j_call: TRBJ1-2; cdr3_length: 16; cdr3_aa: CAISEPDRGRWNGYTF; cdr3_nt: TGTGCCATCAGTGAGCCAGACAGGGGGCGTTGGAATGGCTACACCTTC
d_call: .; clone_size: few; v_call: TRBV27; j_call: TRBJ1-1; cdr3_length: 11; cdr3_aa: CASGWDVEAFF; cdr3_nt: TGTGCCAGCGGGTGGGACGTCGAAGCTTTCTTT
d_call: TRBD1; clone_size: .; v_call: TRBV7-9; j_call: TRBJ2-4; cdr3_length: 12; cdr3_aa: CASSATGERQYF; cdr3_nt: TGTGCCAGCAGCGCCACAGGGGAACGTCAGTACTTC
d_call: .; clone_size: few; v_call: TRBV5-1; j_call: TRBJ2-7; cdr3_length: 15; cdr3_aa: CASSLRWGDSYEQYF; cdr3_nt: TGCGCCAGCAGCTTGAGGTGGGGGGACTCCTACGAGCAGTACTTC
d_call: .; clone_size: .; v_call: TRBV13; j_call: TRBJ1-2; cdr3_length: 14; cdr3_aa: CASSLGVEAYGYTF; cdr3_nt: TGTGCCAGCAGCCTCGGGGTTGAGGCCTATGGCTACACCTTC
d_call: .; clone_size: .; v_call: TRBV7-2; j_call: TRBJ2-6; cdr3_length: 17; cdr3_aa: CASSLGQASSGANVLTF; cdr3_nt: TGTGCCAGCAGCTTAGGTCAGGCCAGCTCTGGGGCCAACGTCCTGACTTTC
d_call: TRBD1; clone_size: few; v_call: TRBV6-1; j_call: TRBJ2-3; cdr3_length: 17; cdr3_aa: CASSISALDRVSDTQYF; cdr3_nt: TGTGCCAGCAGTATAAGCGCCCTGGACAGGGTTTCAGATACGCAGTATTTT
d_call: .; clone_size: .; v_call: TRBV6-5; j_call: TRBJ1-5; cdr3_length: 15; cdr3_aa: CASSYRFDSNQPQHF; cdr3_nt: TGTGCCAGCAGTTACCGGTTCGATAGCAATCAGCCCCAGCATTTT
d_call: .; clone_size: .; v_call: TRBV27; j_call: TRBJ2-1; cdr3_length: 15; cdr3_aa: CASSFGDGAYNEQFF; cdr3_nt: TGTGCCAGCAGTTTTGGGGACGGGGCCTACAATGAGCAGTTCTTC
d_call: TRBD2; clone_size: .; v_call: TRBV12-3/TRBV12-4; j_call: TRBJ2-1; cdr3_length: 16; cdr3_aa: CASSPPGTTLNNVQFF; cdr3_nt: TGTGCCAGCAGTCCACCCGGGACTACCTTGAACAATGTGCAGTTCTTC
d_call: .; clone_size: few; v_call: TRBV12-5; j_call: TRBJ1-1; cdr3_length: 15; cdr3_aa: CASGFNGGMNTEAFF; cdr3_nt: TGTGCTAGTGGTTTTAATGGGGGGATGAACACTGAAGCTTTCTTT
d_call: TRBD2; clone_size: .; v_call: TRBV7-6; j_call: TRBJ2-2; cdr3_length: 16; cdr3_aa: CASSETGTSVNGELFF; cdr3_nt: TGTGCCAGCAGCGAAACCGGGACTAGCGTCAACGGGGAGCTGTTTTTT
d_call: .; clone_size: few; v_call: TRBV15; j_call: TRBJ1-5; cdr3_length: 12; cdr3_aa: CATGAQNQPQHF; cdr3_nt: TGTGCCACCGGGGCGCAGAATCAGCCCCAGCATTTT
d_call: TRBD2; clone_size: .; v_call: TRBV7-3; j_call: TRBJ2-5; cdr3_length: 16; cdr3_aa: CASSLGSGGLQETQYF; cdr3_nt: TGTGCCAGCAGCTTAGGAAGCGGGGGCCTCCAAGAGACCCAGTACTTC
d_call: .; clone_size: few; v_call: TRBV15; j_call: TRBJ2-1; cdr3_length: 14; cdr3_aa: CATSSPKGGNEQFF; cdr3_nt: TGTGCCACCAGCAGCCCTAAAGGGGGCAATGAGCAGTTCTTC
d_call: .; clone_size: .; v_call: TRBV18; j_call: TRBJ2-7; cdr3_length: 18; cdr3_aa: CASSPPGSGTLMSNEQYF; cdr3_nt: TGTGCCAGCTCACCACCGGGCAGCGGGACACTAATGAGCAACGAGCAGTACTTC
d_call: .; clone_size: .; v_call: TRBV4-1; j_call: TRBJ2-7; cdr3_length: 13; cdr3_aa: CASSQAGINEQYF; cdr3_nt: TGCGCCAGCAGCCAAGCAGGGATCAACGAGCAGTACTTC
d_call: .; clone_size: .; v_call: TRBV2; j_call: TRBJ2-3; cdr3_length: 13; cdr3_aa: CASIGSSTDTQYF; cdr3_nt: TGTGCCAGCATCGGCAGTAGCACAGATACGCAGTATTTT
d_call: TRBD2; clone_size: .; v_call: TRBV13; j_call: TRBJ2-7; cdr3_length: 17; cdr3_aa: CVSSLGLAGGPAYEQYF; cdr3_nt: TGTGTCAGCAGCTTAGGGCTAGCGGGGGGCCCGGCCTACGAGCAGTACTTC
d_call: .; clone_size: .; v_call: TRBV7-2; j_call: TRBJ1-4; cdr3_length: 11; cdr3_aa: CASTLGEKLFF; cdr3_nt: TGTGCCAGCACTTTAGGGGAAAAACTGTTTTTT
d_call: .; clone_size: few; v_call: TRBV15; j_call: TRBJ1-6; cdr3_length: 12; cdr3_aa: CACPGNNSPLHF; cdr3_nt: TGTGCCTGCCCGGGGAATAATTCACCCCTCCACTTT
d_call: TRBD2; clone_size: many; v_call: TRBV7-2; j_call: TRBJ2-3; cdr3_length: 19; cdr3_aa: CASRLTSGGLLTSTDTQYF; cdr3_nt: TGTGCCAGCAGATTGACTAGCGGGGGGTTACTGACTAGCACAGATACGCAGTATTTT
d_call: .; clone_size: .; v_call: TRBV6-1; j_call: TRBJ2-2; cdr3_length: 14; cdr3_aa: CASSEWGGTGELFF; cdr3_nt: TGTGCCAGCAGTGAATGGGGCGGGACCGGGGAGCTGTTTTTT
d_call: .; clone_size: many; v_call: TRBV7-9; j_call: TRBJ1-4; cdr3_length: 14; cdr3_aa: CASSPQGRNEKLFF; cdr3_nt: TGTGCCAGCAGTCCCCAAGGCCGGAATGAAAAACTGTTTTTT
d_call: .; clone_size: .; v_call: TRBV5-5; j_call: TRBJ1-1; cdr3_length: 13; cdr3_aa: CASSLDRPPEAFF; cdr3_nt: TGTGCCAGCAGCTTGGACAGGCCCCCTGAAGCTTTCTTT